The clone carrying this TCR beta chain has a count of ten or more. Looked up from germline, CDR1 is SGHRS and CDR2 is YFSETQ. The CDR3 consists of 13 residues. With 2 bases clipped from V and 2 bases from J, the junction kept 1 base outside the gene matches. PCR was performed a second time for about 7 to 11 cycles using a sample-barcoded 5' primer and a J-beta primer mix. Each of the cDNA molecules was tagged by a template-switch adaptor with 12 random nucleotides. TCRdb independently ran MiXCR on the 5' RACE reads; one entry per CDR3 protein. The table includes hundreds of thousands of distinct CDR3 sequences, roughly 48% detected once. This sample stems from a study of blood T cells in healthy people across ages.

The clonotype comes from a man aged 80 or over in good health. This chain joins TRBV5-1 and TRBJ2-7; 7 bases fit TRBD1. The material sequenced was blood. CDR3 amino acids: CASSFDRAYEQYF. The DNA of the CDR3 is TGCGCCAGCAGCTTCGACAGGGCCTACGAGCAGTACTTC.